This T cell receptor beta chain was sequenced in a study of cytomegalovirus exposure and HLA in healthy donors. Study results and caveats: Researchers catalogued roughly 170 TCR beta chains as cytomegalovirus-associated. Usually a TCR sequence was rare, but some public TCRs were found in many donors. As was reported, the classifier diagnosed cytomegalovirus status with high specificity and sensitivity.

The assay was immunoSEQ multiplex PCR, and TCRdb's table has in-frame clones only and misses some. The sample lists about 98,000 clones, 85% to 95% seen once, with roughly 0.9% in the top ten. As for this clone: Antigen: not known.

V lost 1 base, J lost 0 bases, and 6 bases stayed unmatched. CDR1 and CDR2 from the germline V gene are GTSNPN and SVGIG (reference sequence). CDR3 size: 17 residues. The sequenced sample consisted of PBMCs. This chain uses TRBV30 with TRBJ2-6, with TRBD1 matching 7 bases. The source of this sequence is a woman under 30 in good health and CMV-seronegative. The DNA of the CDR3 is TGTGCCTGGAGTGCTGGACAGGCGGCCTCTGGGGCCAACGTCCTGACTTTC. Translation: CAWSAGQAASGANVLTF.